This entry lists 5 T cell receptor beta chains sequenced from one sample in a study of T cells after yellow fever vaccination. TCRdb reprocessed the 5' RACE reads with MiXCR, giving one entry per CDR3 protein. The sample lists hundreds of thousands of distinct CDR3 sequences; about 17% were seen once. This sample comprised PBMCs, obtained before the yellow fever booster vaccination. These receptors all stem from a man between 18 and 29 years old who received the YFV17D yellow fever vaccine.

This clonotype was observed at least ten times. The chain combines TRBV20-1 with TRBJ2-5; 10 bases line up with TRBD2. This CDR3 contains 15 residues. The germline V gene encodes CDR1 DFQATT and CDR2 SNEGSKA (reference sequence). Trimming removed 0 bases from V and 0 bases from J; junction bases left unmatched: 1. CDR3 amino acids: CSARDTSGDQETQYF. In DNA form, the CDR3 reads TGCAGTGCTAGAGATACTAGCGGGGACCAAGAGACCCAGTACTTC.

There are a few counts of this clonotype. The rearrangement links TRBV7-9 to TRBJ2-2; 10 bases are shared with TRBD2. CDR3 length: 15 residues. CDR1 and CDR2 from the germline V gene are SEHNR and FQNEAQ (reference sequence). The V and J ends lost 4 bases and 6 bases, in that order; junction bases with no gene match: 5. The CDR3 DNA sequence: TGTGCCAGCAGCTCCGGGACTAGCGACGCCGGGGAGCTGTTTTTT. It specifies CASSSGTSDAGELFF.

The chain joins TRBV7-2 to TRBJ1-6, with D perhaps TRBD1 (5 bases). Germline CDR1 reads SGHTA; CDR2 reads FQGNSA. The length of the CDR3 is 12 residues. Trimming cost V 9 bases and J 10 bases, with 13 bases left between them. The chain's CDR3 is CASTRQTSPLHF. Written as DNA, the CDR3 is TGTGCCAGTACAAGACAGACCTCACCCCTCCACTTT. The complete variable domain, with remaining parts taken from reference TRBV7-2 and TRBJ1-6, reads GAGVSQSPSNKVTEKGKDVELRCDPISGHTALYWYRQSLGQGLEFLIYFQGNSAPDKSGLPSDRFSAERTGGSVSTLTIQRTQQEDSAVYLCASTRQTSPLHFGNGTRLTVT.

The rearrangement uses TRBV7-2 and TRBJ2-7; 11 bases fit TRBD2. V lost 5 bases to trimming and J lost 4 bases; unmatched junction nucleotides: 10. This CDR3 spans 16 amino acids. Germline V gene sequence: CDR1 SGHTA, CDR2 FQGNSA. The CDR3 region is CASSVSGGARGYEQYF. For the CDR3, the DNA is TGTGCCAGCAGCGTTAGCGGGGGGGCCCGTGGTTACGAGCAGTACTTC.

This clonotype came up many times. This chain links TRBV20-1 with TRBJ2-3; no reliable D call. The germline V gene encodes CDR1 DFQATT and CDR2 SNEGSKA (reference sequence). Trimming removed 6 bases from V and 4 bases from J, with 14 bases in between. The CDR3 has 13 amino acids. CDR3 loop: CSAHLGWADTQYF. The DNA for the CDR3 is TGCAGTGCCCACCTAGGCTGGGCAGATACGCAGTATTTT.